The 9 T cell receptor beta chains listed next were all sequenced from one sample in a study of cytomegalovirus exposure and HLA in healthy donors (dated by TCRdb to 2016 to 2017). The library was built by means of the immunoSEQ multiplex PCR assay. A mixture of 60 forward primers for TCR Vbeta segments and 13 reverse primers for TCR Jbeta segments was used in the multiplex PCR. TCRdb obtained this table from immuneACCESS and retained in-frame rearrangements with V and J assigned. These tables miss some clones; where compared with another copy, unresolved V genes account for less than half of the shortfall, and the remainder is unexplained. Here the sample has around 120,000 clones; about 72% occur a single time. The top ten clonotypes cover roughly 16% of the sample. The sample was PBMCs. The receptors originated from a man in his fifties in good health and CMV-seropositive.

The chain joins TRBV9 to TRBJ2-3, with D possibly TRBD1 on 6 matching bases. From germline, CDR1 is SGDLS and CDR2 YYNGEE. The CDR3 has 15 residues. V was shortened by 4 bases and J by 3 bases, with 15 bases between the two germline ends. The CDR3 sequence is CASSFHRDETDTQYF. The CDR3 region has the DNA TGTGCCAGCAGCTTTCACAGGGACGAAACAGATACGCAGTATTTT.

The genes are TRBV29-1 and TRBJ2-7; tentatively, D is TRBD1 (5 bases). Between the trimmed V and J ends, which lost 6 bases and 4 bases, there was a span of 10 bases. The germline V gene has CDR1 SQVTM and CDR2 ANQGSEA. There are 11 residues in the CDR3. The CDR3 region is CSVVQDYEQYF. The CDR3 DNA reads as TGCAGCGTAGTACAGGATTACGAGCAGTACTTC.

This chain uses TRBV5-8 with TRBJ2-2; 9 bases agree with TRBD1. The CDR3 length is 15 residues. CDR1 is SGHTS, CDR2 YDEGEE, per germline. The trim removed 6 bases at V and 7 bases at J, leaving 10 bases unmatched. Here the CDR3 DNA reads TGTGCCAGCAAACCGGGACAGGGACGGGTCGGGGAGCTGTTTTTT. Protein: CASKPGQGRVGELFF.

The J gene is TRBJ1-1, the V gene TRBV4-1; D may be TRBD1 (6 bases). Trimming took off 0 bases at V and 1 base at J, with 12 bases between the two ends. This CDR3 has 16 amino acids. CDR1 MGHRA and CDR2 YSYEKL come from the germline V gene. CDR3 amino acids: CASSQEDSVTNTEAFF. Written as DNA, the CDR3 is TGCGCCAGCAGCCAAGAGGACAGCGTAACGAACACTGAAGCTTTCTTT.

This clone turned up a few times. The rearrangement links TRBV10-3 to TRBJ1-1; D is perhaps TRBD1 (6 bases). Trimming pared 0 bases from V and 7 bases from J, leaving 15 bases between. This CDR3 is 15 amino acids long. Germline V gene lookup returns CDR1 ENHRY and CDR2 SYGVKD. In DNA form, the CDR3 reads TGTGCCATCAGTGAGTCGGGGGCGCAGGAGAGTGAAGCTTTCTTT. Translated, it gives CAISESGAQESEAFF.

The chain has TRBV19 and TRBJ2-7; possibly TRBD1 for D (6 bases). This CDR3 has 13 residues. In germline, CDR1 is LNHDA, CDR2 SQIVND (reference sequence). Trimming took 7 bases from V and 2 from J, leaving 12 bases between them. CDR3 DNA sequence: TGTGCCAGTACTGGGGACACAGCCTACGAGCAGTACTTC. It yields the protein CASTGDTAYEQYF.

In regard to this clone: Other DNA sequences in the same sample also yield this CDR3. V and J are TRBV5-6 and TRBJ2-7; no clear D gene. The CDR3 is 11 amino acids. The germline V gene encodes CDR1 SGHDT and CDR2 YYEEEE. Between the trimmed V and J ends, which lost 3 bases and 4 bases, there was a span of 5 bases. CDR3 region: CASSYSYEQYF. CDR3 DNA: TGTGCCAGCAGCTACAGTTACGAGCAGTACTTC.

The chain employs TRBV6-5 and TRBJ2-3; D gene uncertain. CDR3 size: 12 residues. Germline CDR1 and CDR2: MNHEY and SVGAGI. The V and J ends lost 6 bases and 6 bases respectively, with 10 bases between them. The CDR3 region has the DNA TGTGCCAGCAGGACGAGGATGGATACGCAGTATTTT. This translates into CASRTRMDTQYF.

The sample holds a few counts of this clone. The chain joins TRBV19 to TRBJ2-1, with 9 bases matching TRBD2. J gave up 6 bases and V 7 bases, and 7 bases lay outside the gene matches. CDR1 is LNHDA, CDR2 SQIVND, per germline (reference sequence). This CDR3 spans 14 amino acids. CDR3 amino acids: CASKAGGPINEQFF. In nucleotides, the CDR3 is TGTGCCAGTAAGGCGGGAGGGCCAATCAATGAGCAGTTCTTC.